The 29 T cell receptor beta chains below come from one sample, sequenced in a study of beta chain features in type 1 diabetes. The authors reverse transcribed all of the isolated RNA, so sequencing captured expressed TCRB transcripts. Data came from immunoSEQ multiplex PCR; TCRdb stores just in-frame clones and leaves some out. Here the sample spans 810,000 or so clones, roughly a sixth being singletons. The sequenced material came from naive CD4+ T cells from blood. All receptors come from a young woman in good health.

The genes are TRBV25-1 and TRBJ2-7, with 9 nucleotides matching TRBD2. CDR3 length: 15 amino acids. Germline V gene lookup returns CDR1 MGHDK and CDR2 SYGVNS. Losses at the gene ends were 5 bases for V and 9 bases for J; bases not matched to a gene: 14. The CDR3 protein is CASSSPRSAGGWQYF. As DNA, the CDR3 is TGTGCCAGCAGTAGCCCCCGTTCGGCGGGAGGGTGGCAGTACTTC.

This clone was counted a few times. The CDR3 loop is CASSQDRMTSGSRYNEQFF. Written as DNA, the CDR3 is TGCGCCAGCAGCCAAGATCGTATGACTAGCGGGAGTAGATACAATGAGCAGTTCTTC. This chain links TRBV4-3 with TRBJ2-1, with TRBD2 identical over 12 bases. Unmatched junction bases numbered 10, after V lost 0 bases and J lost 4 bases. This CDR3 is 19 amino acids long. The V gene's germline CDR1 is LGHNA and CDR2 YSLEER.

Only a few counts were recorded for this clone. Other DNA variants within this sample encode the same CDR3. V is TRBV11-2 and J is TRBJ2-5; D gene uncertain. V was trimmed by 6 bases and J by 2 bases, leaving 7 bases between them. CDR1 SGHAT and CDR2 FQNNGV come from the germline V gene. The CDR3 spans 12 residues. The CDR3 coding sequence is TGTGCCAGCAGTCTCTTACAAGAGACCCAGTACTTC. Protein: CASSLLQETQYF.

The chain combines TRBV15 with TRBJ2-5, with 7 bases that match TRBD1. Germline assignment: CDR1 LNHNV and CDR2 YYDKDF (reference sequence). Trimming removed 4 bases from V and 7 bases from J; junction bases left unmatched: 18. CDR3 length: 17 amino acids. CDR3 protein: CATSNGPFRTGPGTQYF. CDR3 coding DNA: TGTGCCACCAGCAATGGACCTTTTAGGACAGGCCCAGGGACCCAGTACTTC.

The sample holds a few counts of this clone. The chain recombines TRBV28 with TRBJ2-1, with TRBD2 matching 9 bases. The CDR3 extends over 13 amino acids. V gave up 8 bases and J gave up 4 bases; unmatched junction bases: 3. Germline CDR1 and CDR2: MDHEN and SYDVKM. The CDR3 reads CASGLAGYNEQFF. The CDR3 bases are TGTGCCAGCGGGCTAGCGGGGTACAATGAGCAGTTCTTC. Supplemented by reference TRBV28 and TRBJ2-1, the full variable domain reads DVKVTQSSRYLVKRTGEKVFLECVQDMDHENMFWYRQDPGLGLRLIYFSYDVKMKEKGDIPEGYSVSREKKERFSLILESASTNQTSMYLCASGLAGYNEQFFGPGTRLTVL.

This chain links TRBV4-3 with TRBJ1-2, with TRBD1 identical over 9 bases. J was trimmed by 2 bases and V by 4 bases; bases with no gene match: 5. The CDR3 has 15 amino acids. The germline V gene has CDR1 LGHNA and CDR2 YSLEER. CDR3 loop: CASSLADRGNYGYTF. CDR3 coding DNA: TGCGCCAGCAGCCTTGCGGACAGGGGAAACTATGGCTACACCTTC.

This chain links TRBV7-9 with TRBJ2-1; D ambiguous. The CDR3 runs 9 residues. V lost 7 bases to trimming and J lost 15 bases, with 10 bases between them. Germline-derived CDR1 and CDR2 are SEHNR and FQNEAQ (reference sequence). CDR3 residues: CASTLNWFF. The CDR3 DNA sequence: TGTGCCAGCACCCTAAATTGGTTCTTC.

V is TRBV4-1 and J is TRBJ1-5; perhaps TRBD1 as D (5 bases). Trimming took off 5 bases at V and 5 bases at J, with 22 bases between the two ends. The CDR3 runs 17 residues. Germline CDR1 and CDR2: MGHRA and YSYEKL. The DNA for the CDR3 is TGCGCCAGCAGCGAAAGCCGGGCCAAAAGGGGCTATCAGCCCCAGCATTTT. This encodes CASSESRAKRGYQPQHF.

This clone has a handful of counts. The rearrangement joins TRBV28 to TRBJ1-1; perhaps TRBD1 as D (5 bases). This CDR3 is built from 14 residues. V was trimmed by 3 bases and J by 5 bases, leaving 13 bases between them. CDR1 and CDR2 from the germline V gene are MDHEN and SYDVKM. CDR3: CASSFPGPRTEAFF. The CDR3 bases are TGTGCCAGCAGTTTCCCGGGACCAAGGACTGAAGCTTTCTTT.

This clone was detected ten times or more. The J gene is TRBJ2-7, the V gene TRBV14; D unresolved. Germline lookup yields CDR1 SGHDN and CDR2 FVKESK. CDR3 length: 14 residues. V was trimmed by 0 bases and J by 2 bases, leaving 8 bases between them. CDR3 nucleotides: TGTGCCAGCAGCCAAGACAGGATCACCTACGAGCAGTACTTC. Its translation is CASSQDRITYEQYF.

Comments on this clone: This specimen includes other DNA sequences encoding the same CDR3. V is TRBV15 and J is TRBJ2-7, with 11 bases lining up with TRBD1. The CDR3 runs to 16 residues. With 1 base clipped from V and 1 base from J, the junction kept 3 bases outside the gene matches. Germline loops: CDR1 LNHNV, CDR2 YYDKDF (reference sequence). CDR3 in DNA: TGTGCCACCAGCAGAGGTGGACAGGGGGCTTCCTACGAGCAGTACTTC. Residues: CATSRGGQGASYEQYF.

This clone was detected a few times. The chain links TRBV5-5 to TRBJ2-3; the D is unclear. Trimming shortened V by 4 bases and J by 2 bases, and 8 bases separated the two germline ends. The CDR3 spans 13 residues. CDR1 and CDR2 from the germline V gene are SGHKS and YYEKEE (reference sequence). The CDR3: CASSVGITDTQYF. The CDR3 region has the DNA TGTGCCAGCAGCGTGGGCATCACAGATACGCAGTATTTT.

This clone appeared a few times. The chain uses TRBV11-2 and TRBJ2-3; D uncertain. V dropped 2 bases and J dropped 0 bases, with 12 bases sitting between them. Germline CDR1 reads SGHAT; CDR2 reads FQNNGV. The CDR3 has 16 amino acids. DNA of the CDR3: TGTGCCAGCAGCTTAACGGTGGCGGTAAGCACAGATACGCAGTATTTT. Its translation: CASSLTVAVSTDTQYF. Full variable domain (outside the CDR3, taken from reference TRBV11-2 and TRBJ2-3): EAGVAQSPRYKIIEKRQSVAFWCNPISGHATLYWYQQILGQGPKLLIQFQNNGVVDDSQLPKDRFSAERLKGVDSTLKIQPAKLEDSAVYLCASSLTVAVSTDTQYFGPGTRLTVL.

About this clone itself: At one end the junction does not follow the germline gene, possibly because of a read error. V gene TRBV5-1 combines with J gene TRBJ1-2, with 10 bases identical to TRBD1. Germline loops: CDR1 SGHRS, CDR2 YFSETQ. The CDR3 contains 14 residues. CDR3 in amino acids: CASSLGSGQGFVSF. The CDR3 region has the DNA TGCGCCAGCAGCTTGGGATCGGGACAGGGGTTTGTGAGCTTC.

This clone occurred a few times. The chain recombines TRBV7-2 with TRBJ2-2; D remains ambiguous. Germline assignment: CDR1 SGHTA and CDR2 FQGNSA. The CDR3 sequence is 12 residues long. Trimming shortened V by 4 bases and J by 9 bases, and 9 bases separated the two germline ends. The CDR3 DNA follows: TGTGCCAGCAGCTCACGTGACCGGGAGCTGTTTTTT. Translation: CASSSRDRELFF.

This clone was observed a handful of times. The chain employs TRBV7-2 and TRBJ2-1, with TRBD2 as a possible D gene (5 bases). V lost 5 bases and J 9 bases, leaving 14 bases between the germline ends. Germline values: CDR1 SGHTA, CDR2 FQGNSA. The CDR3 is made up of 13 amino acids. The CDR3, as DNA: TGTGCCAGCAGCGTATTCGGTGAGGGTGAGCAGTTCTTC. It specifies CASSVFGEGEQFF.

In its sample, this clone was seen a few times. Other DNA sequences from this sample encode an identical CDR3 as well. The rearrangement uses TRBV4-3 and TRBJ2-3, with unresolved D. V was pared by 4 bases and J by 4 bases, with 9 bases between. The germline CDR1 and CDR2 sequences are LGHNA and YSLEER. The CDR3 covers 13 residues. CDR3 bases: TGCGCCAGCAGCCCTAGGCCATCAGATACGCAGTATTTT. It codes for CASSPRPSDTQYF.

This clone has only a few counts. Other nucleotide sequences from this sample produce the same CDR3. The V and J genes are TRBV2 and TRBJ1-1; D gene unclear. Trimming cost V 4 bases and J 0 bases, with 6 bases left between them. The germline V gene encodes CDR1 SNHLY and CDR2 FYNNEI. The CDR3 is made up of 13 amino acids. The CDR3 spells CASSGQVNTEAFF. The CDR3 coding sequence is TGTGCCAGCAGTGGGCAGGTGAACACTGAAGCTTTCTTT.

The genes are TRBV6-5 and TRBJ1-5; a possible D gene is TRBD1 (5 bases). CDR1 is MNHEY and CDR2 is SVGAGI in the germline V gene. The CDR3 is 12 residues long. V lost 5 bases and J 9 bases, leaving 11 bases between the germline ends. The CDR3, as DNA: TGTGCCAGCAGTCCGGGACCGCGGCCCCAGCATTTT. Amino acids: CASSPGPRPQHF.

The chain is built from TRBV5-1 and TRBJ2-1; TRBD1 matches at 7 bases. Trimming cost V 4 bases and J 14 bases; bases outside gene matches: 15. The CDR3 is 14 residues long. The germline V gene encodes CDR1 SGHRS and CDR2 YFSETQ. The CDR3 DNA sequence: TGCGCCAGCAGCAGTCTCGACAGGGCCCCCTGGAAGTTCTTC. Amino acids: CASSSLDRAPWKFF.

V and J are TRBV5-6 and TRBJ2-3, with unresolved D. This CDR3 is 15 amino acids long. Trimming stripped 4 bases from V and 0 bases from J, with 12 bases between. Germline CDR1 and CDR2: SGHDT and YYEEEE. CDR3 coding DNA: TGTGCCAGCAGCCACCGGCGCTCTAGCACAGATACGCAGTATTTT. Protein: CASSHRRSSTDTQYF.

This chain joins TRBV2 and TRBJ2-5, with a tentative D call TRBD2 (5 bases). The germline V gene encodes CDR1 SNHLY and CDR2 FYNNEI. The CDR3 consists of 13 residues. V was clipped by 6 bases and J by 4 bases, with 12 bases between them. The CDR3, as DNA: TGTGCCAGCAGGTCTAGCCGCGTAGAGACCCAGTACTTC. Translating it yields CASRSSRVETQYF.

Points on this clone: Other DNA sequences in the same sample also yield this CDR3. The rearrangement uses TRBV27 and TRBJ1-1; no reliable D call. This CDR3 comprises 14 residues. Per germline, CDR1 MNHEY and CDR2 SMNVEV (reference sequence). Trimming took off 3 bases at V and 1 base at J, with 9 bases between the two ends. The CDR3 sequence: CASSLRGRNTEAFF. The CDR3 coding sequence is TGTGCCAGCAGTTTGAGAGGGAGGAACACTGAAGCTTTCTTT.

This clone was picked up a small number of times. The rearrangement links TRBV4-2 to TRBJ1-1, with D hard to call. V was cut by 0 bases and J by 8 bases, with 13 bases left in between. In germline, CDR1 is LGHNA, CDR2 YNFKEQ. The CDR3 loop spans 14 amino acids. In nucleotides, the CDR3 is TGTGCCAGCAGCCAAGATCTTCTGGTCCCAGAAGCTTTCTTT. Protein sequence: CASSQDLLVPEAFF.

In the case of this clone: The sample contains more than one DNA sequence encoding this CDR3. The chain has TRBV7-2 and TRBJ2-3; 8 bases fit TRBD1. Per germline, CDR1 SGHTA and CDR2 FQGNSA. The CDR3 contains 15 residues. The V and J ends lost 5 bases and 2 bases, in that order; junction bases with no gene match: 6. The CDR3: CASSPGQGYTDTQYF. CDR3 nucleotide sequence: TGTGCCAGCAGCCCCGGACAGGGATACACAGATACGCAGTATTTT.

The chain is built from TRBV15 and TRBJ1-5, with D unresolved. This CDR3 is built from 13 residues. CDR1 and CDR2 (germline): LNHNV, YYDKDF (reference sequence). V lost 0 bases to trimming and J lost 7 bases, with 7 bases between them. The CDR3 loop is CATSRDPGQPQHF. CDR3 DNA sequence: TGTGCCACCAGCAGAGATCCTGGGCAGCCCCAGCATTTT. Full variable domain (rest looked up from reference TRBV15 and TRBJ1-5): DAMVIQNPRYQVTQFGKPVTLSCSQTLNHNVMYWYQQKSSQAPKLLFHYYDKDFNNEADTPDNFQSRRPNTSFCFLDIRSPGLGDTAMYLCATSRDPGQPQHFGDGTRLSIL.

In this sample, this clone turned up a few times. The junction departs from germline at one end; a sequencing error may be responsible. This chain connects TRBV28 to TRBJ2-3; D uncertain. The germline CDR1 and CDR2 sequences are MDHEN and SYDVKM. The CDR3 covers 12 residues. This CDR3 is CASSLVQTQWDF. CDR3 nucleotides: TGTGCCAGCAGTTTAGTCCAAACCCAGTGGGATTTT.

The rearrangement uses TRBV19 and TRBJ1-2, with D tentatively TRBD1 (5 bases). Germline values: CDR1 LNHDA, CDR2 SQIVND (reference sequence). V lost 3 bases, J lost 8 bases, and 16 bases lay in between. The CDR3 is made up of 14 amino acids. CDR3 region: CASSIRQTGGGYTF. The DNA for the CDR3 is TGTGCCAGTAGTATTAGACAGACCGGCGGAGGCTACACCTTC.

V usage is TRBV2 and J usage is TRBJ2-5, with 8 positions matching TRBD1. The V and J ends lost 6 bases and 0 bases, in that order; junction bases with no gene match: 6. CDR1 and CDR2 (germline): SNHLY, FYNNEI. This CDR3 comprises 15 residues. CDR3 loop: CASSPGGWYQETQYF. In nucleotides, the CDR3 is TGTGCCAGCAGCCCAGGGGGCTGGTACCAAGAGACCCAGTACTTC.